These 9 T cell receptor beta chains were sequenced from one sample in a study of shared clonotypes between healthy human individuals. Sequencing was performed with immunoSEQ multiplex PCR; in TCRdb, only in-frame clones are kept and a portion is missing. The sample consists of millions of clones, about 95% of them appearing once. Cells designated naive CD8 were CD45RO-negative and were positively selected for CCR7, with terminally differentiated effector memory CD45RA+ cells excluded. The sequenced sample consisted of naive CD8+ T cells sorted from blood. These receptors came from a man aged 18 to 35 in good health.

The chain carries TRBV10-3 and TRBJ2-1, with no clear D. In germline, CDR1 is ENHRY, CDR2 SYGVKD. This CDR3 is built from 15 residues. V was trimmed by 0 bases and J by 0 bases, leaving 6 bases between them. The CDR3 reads CAISESRSSYNEQFF. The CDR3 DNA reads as TGTGCCATCAGTGAGTCTCGGAGCTCCTACAATGAGCAGTTCTTC.

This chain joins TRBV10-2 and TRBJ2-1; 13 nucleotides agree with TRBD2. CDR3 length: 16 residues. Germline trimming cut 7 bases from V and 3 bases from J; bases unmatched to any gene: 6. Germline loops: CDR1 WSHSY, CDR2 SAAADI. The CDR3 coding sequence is TGCGCCAGCAATCCACTAGCGGGGGGGTTCTACAATGAGCAGTTCTTC. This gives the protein CASNPLAGGFYNEQFF.

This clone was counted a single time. The CDR3 loop is CASSEWGPDTQYF. The CDR3 bases are TGCGCCAGCAGCGAGTGGGGGCCAGATACGCAGTATTTT. V and J are TRBV5-1 and TRBJ2-3; possibly TRBD1 for D (6 bases). Germline CDR1 and CDR2: SGHRS and YFSETQ. The CDR3 runs 13 residues. Trimming took off 4 bases at V and 4 bases at J, with 10 bases between the two ends.

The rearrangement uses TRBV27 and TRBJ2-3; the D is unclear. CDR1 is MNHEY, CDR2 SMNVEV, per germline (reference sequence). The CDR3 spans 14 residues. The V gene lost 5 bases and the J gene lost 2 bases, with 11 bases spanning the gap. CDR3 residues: CASSPTTATDTQYF. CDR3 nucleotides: TGTGCCAGCAGTCCCACCACCGCCACAGATACGCAGTATTTT.

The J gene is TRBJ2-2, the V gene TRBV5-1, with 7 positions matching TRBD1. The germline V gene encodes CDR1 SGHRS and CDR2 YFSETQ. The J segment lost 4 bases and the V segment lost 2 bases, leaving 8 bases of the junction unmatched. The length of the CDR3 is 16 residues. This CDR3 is CASSLETGWGTGELFF. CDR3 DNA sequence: TGCGCCAGCAGCTTAGAGACAGGGTGGGGCACCGGGGAGCTGTTTTTT.

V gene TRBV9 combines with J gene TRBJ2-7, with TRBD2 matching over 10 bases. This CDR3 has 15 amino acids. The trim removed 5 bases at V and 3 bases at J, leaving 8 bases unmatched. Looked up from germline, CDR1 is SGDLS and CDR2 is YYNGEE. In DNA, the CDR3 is TGTGCCAGCAGTGCAAGCGGGGGGGATCTCTACGAGCAGTACTTC. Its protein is CASSASGGDLYEQYF.

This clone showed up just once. CDR3 residues: CASSLVANEQFF. The CDR3 nucleotides are TGTGCCAGCAGCTTAGTTGCCAATGAGCAGTTCTTC. This sequence joins TRBV7-6 and TRBJ2-1; D unresolved. CDR1 is SGHVS and CDR2 is FNYEAQ in the germline V gene. The CDR3 runs 12 residues. V lost 1 base, J lost 6 bases, and 4 bases lay in between.

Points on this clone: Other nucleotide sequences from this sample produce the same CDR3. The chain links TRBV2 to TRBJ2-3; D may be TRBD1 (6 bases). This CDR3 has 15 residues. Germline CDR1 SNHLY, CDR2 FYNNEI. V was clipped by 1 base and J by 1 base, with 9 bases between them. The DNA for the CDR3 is TGTGCCAGCAGTGAAGGTCCAGGGGGCACAGATACGCAGTATTTT. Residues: CASSEGPGGTDTQYF.

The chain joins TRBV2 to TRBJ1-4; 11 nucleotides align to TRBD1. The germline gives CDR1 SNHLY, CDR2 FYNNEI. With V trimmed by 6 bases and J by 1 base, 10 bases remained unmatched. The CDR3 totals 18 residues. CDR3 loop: CASRDLDRGQITNEKLFF. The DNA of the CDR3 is TGTGCCAGCAGGGATTTGGACAGGGGGCAAATAACTAATGAAAAACTGTTTTTT.